This T cell receptor (beta chain) was identified during a study of blood T cell repertoires in COVID-19. Overall study: Samples came from the United States, Italy and Spain, spanning acute and convalescent COVID-19.

With V trimmed by 3 bases and J by 3 bases, 1 base remained unmatched. Germline V gene sequence: CDR1 SGHNT, CDR2 YYREEE (reference sequence). This CDR3 is built from 16 residues. Some clones are missing from TCRdb's copy, which holds only in-frame ones; the method was immunoSEQ multiplex PCR. In the table there are about 110,000 clones, 86% of which are singletons. The sample taken for sequencing was peripheral blood. The chain carries TRBV5-4 and TRBJ2-2; 14 nucleotides line up with TRBD2. The sequence came from a man aged 35-49 years with acute or convalescent COVID-19. CDR3 bases: TGTGCCAGCAGCTCGGGACTAGCGGGAGACACCGGGGAGCTGTTTTTT. This sequence encodes CASSSGLAGDTGELFF.